This T cell receptor (beta chain) is from a study of cytomegalovirus exposure and HLA in healthy donors. The wider study: HLA-typed donors were the source of tens of millions of unique TCRs, which an early data release held.

The CDR3 totals 12 residues. V lost 4 bases, J lost 9 bases, and 11 bases lay in between. Germline V gene data show CDR1 as SGDLS and CDR2 as YYNGEE. With 60 Vbeta and 13 Jbeta primers, the PCR was carried out. Repertoires were generated with immunoSEQ multiplex PCR, while TCRdb's copy carries only in-frame clones and drops some. The sample carries 160,000 or so clones, approximately 80% recorded once. About this clone itself: Its antigen is currently unknown.

Study-wide findings and caveats: A few V segments could not be told apart, such as TRBV6-2 and TRBV6-3, and were left out.

The chain couples TRBV9 to TRBJ2-1; no definite D call. Sequencing input: PBMCs. The receptor comes from a woman under 30 in good health and CMV-seronegative. The CDR3 nucleotides are TGTGCCAGCAGCCCTCCAGGCCCTGAGCAGTTCTTC. Its protein is CASSPPGPEQFF. The full variable domain, in which reference TRBV9 and TRBJ2-1 provide the parts outside the CDR3, is DSGVTQTPKHLITATGQRVTLRCSPRSGDLSVYWYQQSLDQGLQFLIQYYNGEERAKGNILERFSAQQFPDLHSELNLSSLELGDSALYFCASSPPGPEQFFGPGTRLTVL.